One and the same sample provided the 12 T cell receptor beta chains below, sequenced in a study of cytomegalovirus exposure and HLA in healthy donors. Primers for the PCR totalled 60 Vbeta and 13 Jbeta. The method was immunoSEQ multiplex PCR; TCRdb's version includes in-frame clones alone and lacks a portion of them. The sample lists 130,000 or so clones, roughly 70% occurring once. The sequencing input was PBMCs. These receptors all come from a woman aged 40 to 50 in good health and CMV-seropositive.

This rearrangement joins TRBV25-1 to TRBJ1-4, with D unclear. The CDR3 has 15 residues. The germline CDR1 and CDR2 sequences are MGHDK and SYGVNS. Trimming shortened V by 3 bases and J by 0 bases, and 8 bases separated the two germline ends. The CDR3 spells CASSDVGATNEKLFF. The CDR3 coding sequence is TGTGCCAGCAGTGATGTCGGTGCAACTAATGAAAAACTGTTTTTT.

This chain connects TRBV18 to TRBJ2-5; 9 nucleotides align to TRBD2. Germline trimming cut 6 bases from V and 1 base from J; bases unmatched to any gene: 9. CDR3 size: 16 residues. Germline V gene sequence: CDR1 KGHSH, CDR2 LQKENI. The CDR3 loop reads CASSPPKTSGQETQYF. The CDR3 bases are TGTGCCAGCTCCCCCCCTAAGACTAGCGGCCAAGAGACCCAGTACTTC.

This chain links TRBV11-3 with TRBJ1-6; 8 bases map to TRBD1. CDR3 length equals 13 residues. Trimming cost V 4 bases and J 7 bases; bases outside gene matches: 0. CDR1 SGHNT and CDR2 YENEEA come from the germline V gene. DNA for the CDR3: TGTGCCAGCAGCTGGGACAGGAATTCACCCCTCCACTTT. It is translated as CASSWDRNSPLHF.

The V and J genes are TRBV18 and TRBJ1-3; TRBD1 might be the D (5 bases). Germline assignment: CDR1 KGHSH and CDR2 LQKENI. With 2 bases removed from V and 0 bases from J, the gap between germline ends came to 11 bases. This CDR3 contains 16 residues. CDR3 DNA: TGTGCCAGCTCACCAATGACAGCCGACTCTGGAAACACCATATATTTT. This codes for CASSPMTADSGNTIYF.

This clone was picked up one time. CDR3 in DNA: TGTGCCTGGAGTGATAGCGGGAGCGGGTACGAGCAGTACTTC. Its translation: CAWSDSGSGYEQYF. J is TRBJ2-5 and V is TRBV30; the match to TRBD2 covers 9 bases. Near its end, the DNA agrees better with TRBJ2-7, so the J call may be wrong. The CDR3 loop spans 14 amino acids. CDR1 is GTSNPN and CDR2 is SVGIG in the germline V gene (reference sequence).

The V gene is TRBV7-2, the J gene TRBJ1-5; TRBD1 matches at 9 bases. This CDR3 has 16 residues. The junction had 6 bases not matched to a gene; V was cut back by 6 bases and J by 0 bases. CDR1 is SGHTA, CDR2 FQGNSA, per germline. CDR3 sequence (DNA): TGTGCCAGCAGGGGACAGGGAGGGCCTAGCAATCAGCCCCAGCATTTT. This encodes CASRGQGGPSNQPQHF.

The chain joins TRBV6-5 to TRBJ1-2, with D possibly TRBD1 on 6 matching bases. Deletions cut 6 bases from V and 4 bases from J, with 12 bases between. Germline CDR1 reads MNHEY; CDR2 reads SVGAGI. This CDR3 is built from 13 residues. This CDR3 reads CASSPGQFYGYTF. CDR3 nucleotide sequence: TGTGCCAGCAGCCCCGGACAGTTCTATGGCTACACCTTC.

This chain uses TRBV4-2 with TRBJ2-5, with D possibly matching TRBD2 (7 bases). The V end lost 3 bases, the J end lost 5 bases, and 10 bases lay between the germline ends. The CDR3 covers 13 residues. Germline V CDR1 and CDR2: LGHNA, YNFKEQ. The CDR3 is CASSQRGGETQYF. CDR3 DNA: TGTGCCAGCAGCCAGAGGGGGGGGGAGACCCAGTACTTC.

CDR3 bases: TGTGCCAGCAGACGAGACGGGACACAGGAAGCTTTCTTT. Translation: CASRRDGTQEAFF. The chain is built from TRBV6-5 and TRBJ1-1; possibly TRBD1 for D (6 bases). This CDR3 region has 13 residues. CDR1 is MNHEY, CDR2 SVGAGI, per germline. V lost 6 bases and J lost 8, with 16 bases in between.

This clone was found a few times. The sample carries other DNA sequences with the same CDR3. The chain combines TRBV28 with TRBJ1-5; 9 bases agree with TRBD1. Germline-derived CDR1 and CDR2 are MDHEN and SYDVKM. The CDR3 is 14 residues long. With V trimmed by 5 bases and J by 5 bases, 4 bases remained unmatched. The DNA of the CDR3 is TGTGCCAGCAGTCTAGACAGGGGGGATCAGCCCCAGCATTTT. Amino acids: CASSLDRGDQPQHF.

With respect to this clone: The junction does not match germline at one end; this may be a read error. Other DNA sequences in this sample translate to the same CDR3. V is TRBV5-1 and J is TRBJ2-7, with TRBD1 matching 9 bases. The germline V gene has CDR1 SGHRS and CDR2 YFSETQ. There are 14 residues in the CDR3. The CDR3 protein is CASRYGTGFYEQYF. Here the CDR3 DNA reads TGCGCCAGCAGGTACGGGACAGGGTTCTACGAGCAGTATTTC.

For the CDR3, the DNA is TGCGCCAGCAGCTTGGAGCACAGGAACACTGAAGCTTTCTTT. It is translated as CASSLEHRNTEAFF. The V and J genes are TRBV5-1 and TRBJ1-1; D call uncertain. Germline-derived CDR1 and CDR2 are SGHRS and YFSETQ. The ends were cut back, 0 bases at V and 1 base at J, with 7 bases in the middle. The length of the CDR3 is 14 residues.